Below are 13 T cell receptor beta chains sequenced from a single sample in a study of blood T cells in healthy people across ages. A second PCR, run for roughly 7 to 12 cycles, used a sample-barcoded 5' primer plus a J-beta primer mix. TCRdb analysed the 5' RACE reads with MiXCR anew, one entry per CDR3 protein. The data show 500,000 to 650,000 distinct CDR3 sequences, with roughly a quarter seen just once and about 3.3% held by the top ten. This sample also belongs to another study, concerning T cells of mothers and their children.

Sequencing input: blood. Receptors originate from a boy younger than 10 in good health.

The sample holds a few counts of this clonotype. This chain uses TRBV10-3 with TRBJ2-3; D possibly corresponds to TRBD2 (6 bases). The CDR3 covers 16 residues. Trimming removed 3 bases from V and 3 bases from J, with 16 bases in between. Germline CDR1 ENHRY, CDR2 SYGVKD. CDR3: CAISDPGTEETDTQYF. CDR3 DNA: TGTGCCATCAGTGATCCCGGGACTGAGGAGACAGATACGCAGTATTTT.

The chain combines TRBV12-3 or TRBV12-4 with TRBJ2-3; D gene uncertain. The CDR3 extends over 11 amino acids. V lost 6 bases and J lost 4, with 5 bases in between. The CDR3 region is CASRTADTQYF. The CDR3 nucleotides read TGTGCCAGCAGGACTGCAGATACGCAGTATTTT.

The table lists this clonotype with a few counts. This chain links TRBV18 with TRBJ1-4; possible D gene TRBD1, 5 bases. The germline V and J ends were trimmed by 6 bases and 3 bases, with 14 bases remaining between them. There are 15 residues in the CDR3. Germline CDR1 and CDR2: KGHSH and LQKENI. The chain's CDR3 is CASSPGRDANEKLFF. In DNA form, the CDR3 reads TGTGCCAGCTCTCCGGGACGCGACGCTAATGAAAAACTGTTTTTT.

The rearrangement joins TRBV5-1 to TRBJ1-4; D remains unclear. CDR1 SGHRS and CDR2 YFSETQ come from the germline V gene. The CDR3 runs 15 residues. V was cut by 3 bases and J by 7 bases, with 16 bases left in between. CDR3 nucleotides: TGCGCCAGCAGCTCAGAAGGAGACGTCGGTGAAAAACTGTTTTTT. This gives the protein CASSSEGDVGEKLFF. The full variable domain, with the rest looked up from reference TRBV5-1 and TRBJ1-4, is KAGVTQTPRYLIKTRGQQVTLSCSPISGHRSVSWYQQTPGQGLQFLFEYFSETQRNKGNFPGRFSGRQFSNSRSEMNVSTLELGDSALYLCASSSEGDVGEKLFFGSGTQLSVL.

The table lists this clonotype with a few counts. V and J are TRBV20-1 and TRBJ1-1; 7 nucleotides align to TRBD1. The CDR3 extends over 13 amino acids. The junction had 7 bases not matched to a gene; V was cut back by 6 bases and J by 3 bases. From germline, CDR1 is DFQATT and CDR2 SNEGSKA (reference sequence). CDR3 loop: CSADRVPDTEAFF. CDR3 in DNA: TGCAGTGCCGACAGGGTTCCGGACACTGAAGCTTTCTTT.

Only a few counts were recorded for this clonotype. V is TRBV11-2 and J is TRBJ2-3; 8 bases fit TRBD2. Unmatched junction bases numbered 5, after V lost 5 bases and J lost 4 bases. Germline assignment: CDR1 SGHAT and CDR2 FQNNGV. The CDR3 consists of 14 residues. CDR3 in amino acids: CASSQGLAADTQYF. The CDR3 DNA reads as TGTGCCAGCAGCCAAGGACTAGCTGCAGATACGCAGTATTTT.

The genes are TRBV5-1 and TRBJ2-1; 7 bases are a match to TRBD1. The V and J ends lost 4 bases and 8 bases, in that order; junction bases with no gene match: 9. The CDR3 length is 14 residues. Germline V gene data show CDR1 as SGHRS and CDR2 as YFSETQ. The CDR3 reads CASSAKQGSHEQFF. DNA for the CDR3: TGCGCCAGCAGCGCTAAACAGGGGAGCCATGAGCAGTTCTTC.

CDR3 DNA: TGTGCCACCAGCAGAAGCAGGGGCCGACAAGAGACCCAGTACTTC. This encodes CATSRSRGRQETQYF. The chain couples TRBV15 to TRBJ2-5, with D perhaps TRBD1 (6 bases). The V gene lost 2 bases and the J gene lost 2 bases, with 12 bases spanning the gap. The CDR3 length is 15 residues. Germline V lookup: CDR1 LNHNV, CDR2 YYDKDF (reference sequence). Drawing the rest from reference TRBV15 and TRBJ2-5, the complete variable domain is DAMVIQNPRYQVTQFGKPVTLSCSQTLNHNVMYWYQQKSSQAPKLLFHYYDKDFNNEADTPDNFQSRRPNTSFCFLDIRSPGLGDTAMYLCATSRSRGRQETQYFGPGTRLLVL.

The chain joins TRBV29-1 to TRBJ1-1; no reliable D call. Per germline, CDR1 SQVTM and CDR2 ANQGSEA. The CDR3 covers 13 residues. V lost 3 bases and J lost 0, with 8 bases in between. CDR3 nucleotide sequence: TGCAGCGTTGAGGGCAAAATGAACACTGAAGCTTTCTTT. It yields the protein CSVEGKMNTEAFF.

This clonotype has a handful of counts. This CDR3 reads CATSAWRGGRGNEQFF. The CDR3 DNA reads TGTGCCACCAGCGCCTGGCGGGGCGGGAGGGGGAATGAGCAGTTCTTC. The V gene is TRBV15, the J gene TRBJ2-1; 9 nucleotides match TRBD2. Germline-derived CDR1 and CDR2 are LNHNV and YYDKDF (reference sequence). This CDR3 spans 16 amino acids. The V and J ends lost 5 bases and 7 bases, in that order; junction bases with no gene match: 12.

The sample holds a few counts of this clonotype. The chain recombines TRBV4-1 with TRBJ2-4; 7 bases align to TRBD1. The CDR3 loop spans 17 amino acids. CDR1 is MGHRA and CDR2 is YSYEKL in the germline V gene. The V segment lost 2 bases and the J segment 1 base; nucleotides outside the gene matches: 8. The CDR3 reads CASSQPTGSRAKNIQYF. The CDR3 DNA reads as TGCGCCAGCAGCCAACCGACAGGGTCTAGGGCCAAAAACATTCAGTACTTC.

The J gene is TRBJ2-5, the V gene TRBV3-1; D may be TRBD1 (6 bases). The CDR3 consists of 15 residues. The V end lost 3 bases, the J end lost 3 bases, and 14 bases lay between the germline ends. Germline lookup yields CDR1 LGHDT and CDR2 YNNKEL (reference sequence). The CDR3 region has the DNA TGTGCCAGCAGCCATCTACAGGGTCCCAAAGAGACCCAGTACTTC. The encoded protein is CASSHLQGPKETQYF.

Only a few counts were recorded for this clonotype. J is TRBJ2-3 and V is TRBV4-3, with 9 bases identical to TRBD2. The CDR3 extends over 17 amino acids. V gave up 0 bases and J gave up 4 bases; unmatched junction bases: 8. The V gene's germline CDR1 is LGHNA and CDR2 YSLEER. The CDR3 DNA sequence: TGCGCCAGCAGCCAAGATATAGGTGCGGGAGGGGCAGATACGCAGTATTTT. Translated: CASSQDIGAGGADTQYF.